What follows describes a single T cell receptor beta chain. V shed 6 bases and J 4 bases; nucleotides not matched to a gene: 7. The CDR3 contains 15 residues. Germline CDR1 is LGHDT and CDR2 is YNNKEL (reference sequence). Assay: immunoSEQ multiplex PCR; the TCRdb copy retains only in-frame clones and omits some. The profile shows about 67,000 clones, approximately 79% of them singletons. This record belongs to a study of blood T cell repertoires in COVID-19. The chain combines TRBV3-1 (or the pseudogene TRBV3-2) with TRBJ2-3; 10 bases map to TRBD2. The receptor comes from a woman aged 55-75 years with acute or convalescent COVID-19. The sample taken for sequencing was peripheral blood. In DNA form, the CDR3 reads TGTGCCAGCAGTCGAGCGGGGGGGCCTTCAGATACGCAGTATTTT. This sequence encodes CASSRAGGPSDTQYF.